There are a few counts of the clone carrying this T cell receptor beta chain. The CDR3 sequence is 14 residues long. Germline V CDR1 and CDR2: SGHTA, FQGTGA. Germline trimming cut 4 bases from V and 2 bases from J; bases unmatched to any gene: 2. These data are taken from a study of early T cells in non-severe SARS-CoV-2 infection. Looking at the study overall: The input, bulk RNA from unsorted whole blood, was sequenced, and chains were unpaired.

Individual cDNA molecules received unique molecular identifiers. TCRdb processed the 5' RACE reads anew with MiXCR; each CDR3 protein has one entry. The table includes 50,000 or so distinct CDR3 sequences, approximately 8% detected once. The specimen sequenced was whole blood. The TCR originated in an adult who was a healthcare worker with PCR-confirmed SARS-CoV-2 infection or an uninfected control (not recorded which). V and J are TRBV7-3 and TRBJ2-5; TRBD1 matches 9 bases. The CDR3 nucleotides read TGTGCCAGCAGCTCGGACAGGGGACAAGAGACCCAGTACTTC. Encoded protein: CASSSDRGQETQYF.